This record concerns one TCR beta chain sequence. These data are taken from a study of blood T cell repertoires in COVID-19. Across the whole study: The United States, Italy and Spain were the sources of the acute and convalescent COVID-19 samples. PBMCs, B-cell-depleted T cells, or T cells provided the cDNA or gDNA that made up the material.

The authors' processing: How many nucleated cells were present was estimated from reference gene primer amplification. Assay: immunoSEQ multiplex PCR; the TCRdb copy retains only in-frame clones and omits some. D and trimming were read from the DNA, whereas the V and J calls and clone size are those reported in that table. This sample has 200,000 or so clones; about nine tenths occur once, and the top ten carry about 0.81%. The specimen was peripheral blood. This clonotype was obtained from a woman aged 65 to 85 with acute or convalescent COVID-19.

Here the CDR3 reads CASSQDIVKGTGGYEQYF. The CDR3 nucleotides read TGTGCCAGCAGCCAAGATATTGTAAAAGGGACAGGGGGCTACGAGCAGTACTTC. V is TRBV4-2 and J is TRBJ2-7; 11 positions agree with TRBD1. The V gene's germline CDR1 is LGHNA and CDR2 YNFKEQ. V shed 0 bases, J shed 3 bases, and the junction held 10 bases outside the gene matches. The CDR3 is made up of 18 amino acids.